The 31 T cell receptor beta chains presented below share a single source sample, sequenced in a study of blood T cell repertoires in COVID-19. The repertoire was sequenced with immunoSEQ multiplex PCR; TCRdb's copy has only in-frame clones and lacks some. Found here are 70,000 to 95,000 clones, around nine tenths of them singletons; the top ten hold under 5%. Sequencing input: peripheral blood. All receptors come from a woman between 45 and 65 years old in a cohort sampled during active COVID-19.

This chain joins TRBV19 and TRBJ1-2, with TRBD1 matching 9 bases. This CDR3 region has 15 residues. Germline CDR1 reads LNHDA; CDR2 reads SQIVND (reference sequence). Trimming cost V 5 bases and J 8 bases; bases outside gene matches: 12. The CDR3 DNA reads as TGTGCCAGTAGTGGAGCATCCGGGACAGGGAGCGGCTACACCTTC. Amino acids: CASSGASGTGSGYTF. Variable domain in full (rest from reference TRBV19 and TRBJ1-2): DGGITQSPKYLFRKEGQNVTLSCEQNLNHDAMYWYRQDPGQGLRLIYYSQIVNDFQKGDIAEGYSVSREKKESFPLTVTSAQKNPTAFYLCASSGASGTGSGYTFGSGTRLTVV.

V and J are TRBV10-2 and TRBJ2-4; D not resolved. V shed 5 bases and J shed 2 bases, with 13 bases lying between them. The CDR3 has 15 residues. CDR1 WSHSY and CDR2 SAAADI come from the germline V gene. This CDR3 reads CASSTPGWTKNIQYF. DNA of the CDR3: TGCGCCAGCAGTACACCCGGGTGGACCAAAAACATTCAGTACTTC.

The chain recombines TRBV28 with TRBJ2-1, with D possibly matching TRBD2 (6 bases). V was cut by 6 bases and J by 4 bases, with 19 bases left in between. This CDR3 region has 16 residues. Per germline, CDR1 MDHEN and CDR2 SYDVKM. The DNA of the CDR3 is TGTGCCAGCAGCTCCCATGCGGAGGGCGGATACAATGAGCAGTTCTTC. It encodes CASSSHAEGGYNEQFF.

The V gene is TRBV28, the J gene TRBJ2-5, with D possibly being TRBD1 (7 bases). CDR3 length: 12 residues. CDR1 and CDR2 from the germline V gene are MDHEN and SYDVKM. For the CDR3, the DNA is TGTAGTGTGGCGGGACAGCGGGAGACCCAGTACTTC. It codes for CSVAGQRETQYF.

The chain couples TRBV4-1 to TRBJ1-4; 7 nucleotides agree with TRBD1. CDR1 is MGHRA, CDR2 YSYEKL, per germline. The CDR3 contains 15 residues. V trimming: 2 bases; J trimming: 6 bases; junction bases outside the gene matches: 6. The CDR3 coding sequence is TGCGCCAGCAGCCAACTCATGCAGGGGGATGAAAAACTGTTTTTT. Encoded protein: CASSQLMQGDEKLFF.

The rearrangement links TRBV29-1 to TRBJ1-3, with D possibly matching TRBD1 (5 bases). CDR3 size: 14 residues. Germline CDR1 is SQVTM and CDR2 is ANQGSEA. Trimming removed 1 base from V and 0 bases from J, with 7 bases in between. The CDR3 spells CSVEGTYSGNTIYF. The CDR3 bases are TGCAGCGTTGAAGGGACATACTCTGGAAACACCATATATTTT.

V usage is TRBV6-1 and J usage is TRBJ2-2; TRBD2 agrees at 8 bases. CDR1 and CDR2 (germline): MNHNS, SASEGT. J was trimmed by 5 bases and V by 4 bases; bases with no gene match: 9. The CDR3 loop spans 16 amino acids. CDR3 residues: CASSARAGEGTGELFF. The CDR3 nucleotides are TGTGCCAGCAGTGCAAGAGCGGGAGAAGGGACCGGGGAGCTGTTTTTT.

V and J are TRBV14 and TRBJ2-7; a weak D match, TRBD2 (5 bases). The CDR3 is 15 residues long. Trimming stripped 0 bases from V and 4 bases from J, with 13 bases between. Germline assignment: CDR1 SGHDN and CDR2 FVKESK. CDR3 nucleotide sequence: TGTGCCAGCAGCCAAGATACAGCCTCGGGGTACGAGCAGTACTTC. Its translation: CASSQDTASGYEQYF. Together with reference TRBV14 and TRBJ2-7, the CDR3 gives the full variable domain: EAGVTQFPSHSVIEKGQTVTLRCDPISGHDNLYWYRRVMGKEIKFLLHFVKESKQDESGMPNNRFLAERTGGTYSTLKVQPAELEDSGVYFCASSQDTASGYEQYFGPGTRLTVT.

V is TRBV5-1 and J is TRBJ2-7; TRBD1 matches at 10 bases. The V and J ends lost 0 bases and 3 bases, in that order; junction bases with no gene match: 3. CDR3 length equals 15 residues. The germline V gene has CDR1 SGHRS and CDR2 YFSETQ. CDR3 nucleotides: TGCGCCAGCAGCTTGGGACAGGGGGCAGTCTACGAGCAGTACTTC. Translated: CASSLGQGAVYEQYF.

The J gene is TRBJ1-1, the V gene TRBV19; D remains ambiguous. The CDR3 loop spans 13 amino acids. The germline V and J ends were trimmed by 7 bases and 1 base, with 10 bases remaining between them. Germline V gives CDR1 LNHDA, CDR2 SQIVND (reference sequence). The CDR3 DNA sequence: TGTGCCAGTACCATCACCGGGAACACTGAAGCTTTCTTT. Its translation: CASTITGNTEAFF.

In its sample, this clone was seen a few times. This chain uses TRBV11-2 with TRBJ1-5; D possibly corresponds to TRBD1 (5 bases). The CDR3 sequence is 15 residues long. The V gene lost 2 bases and the J gene lost 4 bases, with 12 bases spanning the gap. CDR1 SGHAT and CDR2 FQNNGV come from the germline V gene. CDR3 sequence: CASSLYGGGNQPQHF. CDR3 bases: TGTGCCAGCAGCTTATACGGGGGGGGTAATCAGCCCCAGCATTTT. Variable domain in full (rest from reference TRBV11-2 and TRBJ1-5): EAGVAQSPRYKIIEKRQSVAFWCNPISGHATLYWYQQILGQGPKLLIQFQNNGVVDDSQLPKDRFSAERLKGVDSTLKIQPAKLEDSAVYLCASSLYGGGNQPQHFGDGTRLSIL.

The V call is TRBV28, the J call TRBJ1-2; no definite D call. The CDR3 extends over 12 amino acids. Trimming pared 4 bases from V and 4 bases from J, leaving 7 bases between. In germline, CDR1 is MDHEN, CDR2 SYDVKM. The CDR3 loop reads CASSSMFYGYTF. DNA of the CDR3: TGTGCCAGCAGTTCCATGTTCTATGGCTACACCTTC.

The chain recombines TRBV12-3 or TRBV12-4 with TRBJ2-7; D gene ambiguous. V shed 6 bases and J shed 0 bases, with 6 bases lying between them. This CDR3 contains 12 residues. CDR3 sequence: CASSPSSYEQYF. In DNA, the CDR3 is TGTGCCAGCAGCCCCAGCTCCTACGAGCAGTACTTC.

The J gene is TRBJ1-4, the V gene TRBV9; 7 bases are shared with TRBD1. V shed 2 bases and J 8 bases; nucleotides not matched to a gene: 12. Germline lookup yields CDR1 SGDLS and CDR2 YYNGEE. The CDR3 has 16 residues. CDR3 region: CASSVGTARGQEKLFF. The CDR3 coding sequence is TGTGCCAGCAGCGTTGGGACAGCCCGGGGTCAAGAAAAACTGTTTTTT.

This clone is a singleton in its sample. This chain connects TRBV19 to TRBJ1-3; D is unclear. The V and J ends lost 5 bases and 4 bases respectively, with 6 bases between them. This CDR3 contains 12 residues. CDR1 LNHDA and CDR2 SQIVND come from the germline V gene (reference sequence). The CDR3 coding sequence is TGTGCCAGTAGTCCCTCGGGAAACACCATATATTTT. It yields the protein CASSPSGNTIYF.

This chain connects TRBV28 to TRBJ2-7; D unresolved. Germline CDR1 is MDHEN and CDR2 is SYDVKM. Trimming left V 2 bases short and J 3 bases short, with 11 bases between. The CDR3 is made up of 14 amino acids. DNA for the CDR3: TGTGCCAGCAGTTTACAATATAGTCACTACGAGCAGTACTTC. Translating it yields CASSLQYSHYEQYF.

This clone was found once. This chain uses TRBV19 with TRBJ1-1; the D is unclear. Germline loops: CDR1 LNHDA, CDR2 SQIVND (reference sequence). The V gene lost 3 bases and the J gene lost 1 base, with 6 bases spanning the gap. The CDR3 has 13 residues. The CDR3 reads CASSITANTEAFF. DNA for the CDR3: TGTGCCAGTAGTATTACAGCGAACACTGAAGCTTTCTTT.

This rearrangement joins TRBV27 to TRBJ2-3; maybe TRBD2 (5 bases). The germline V gene has CDR1 MNHEY and CDR2 SMNVEV (reference sequence). This CDR3 is 16 amino acids long. Trimming shortened V by 5 bases and J by 3 bases, and 18 bases separated the two germline ends. The CDR3 DNA is TGTGCCAGCAGTCCCTCACAGCCTACGGGGACAGATACGCAGTATTTT. Amino acids: CASSPSQPTGTDTQYF.

The V gene is TRBV6-1, the J gene TRBJ1-5; weak D call: TRBD1 (5 bases). The CDR3 has 14 amino acids. Germline V lookup: CDR1 MNHNS, CDR2 SASEGT. V was pared by 0 bases and J by 9 bases, with 12 bases between. The CDR3 nucleotides are TGTGCCAGCAGTGAAGCGGGCGGGGGTCGGCCCCAGCATTTT. Translating gives CASSEAGGGRPQHF.

The CDR3 region has the DNA TGTGCCAGCAGTGCGTGGACAGGGGCGAACACTGAAGCTTTCTTT. Translating gives CASSAWTGANTEAFF. This chain uses TRBV27 with TRBJ1-1; 9 nucleotides agree with TRBD1. There are 15 residues in the CDR3. Germline V gene lookup returns CDR1 MNHEY and CDR2 SMNVEV (reference sequence). The ends lost 5 bases at V and 1 base at J; junction bases unmatched: 5.

The chain is built from TRBV5-1 and TRBJ1-2, with 9 nucleotides matching TRBD1. The CDR3 sequence is 15 residues long. From germline, CDR1 is SGHRS and CDR2 YFSETQ. Unmatched junction bases numbered 9, after V lost 3 bases and J lost 6 bases. CDR3 sequence reads: CASSSAADRGDGYTF. Written as DNA, the CDR3 is TGCGCCAGCAGCTCAGCGGCTGACAGGGGGGATGGCTACACCTTC.

The chain uses TRBV5-1 and TRBJ2-1; 7 bases match TRBD2. The CDR3 is 16 residues long. V was clipped by 2 bases and J by 4 bases; unmatched bases: 9. The germline CDR1 and CDR2 sequences are SGHRS and YFSETQ. The CDR3 spells CASSLGWSSGYNEQFF. For the CDR3, the DNA is TGCGCCAGCAGCTTAGGGTGGTCTAGCGGTTACAATGAGCAGTTCTTC.

This clone was observed once. V gene TRBV9 combines with J gene TRBJ1-3; D is unresolved. CDR3 length: 11 residues. Germline CDR1 SGDLS, CDR2 YYNGEE. V was trimmed by 3 bases and J by 7 bases, leaving 5 bases between them. For the CDR3, the DNA is TGTGCCAGCAGCGCAGATAACACCATATATTTT. Amino acid sequence: CASSADNTIYF.

The chain carries TRBV28 and TRBJ2-2; D uncertain. This CDR3 contains 15 residues. Trimming shortened V by 6 bases and J by 3 bases, and 14 bases separated the two germline ends. The germline V gene encodes CDR1 MDHEN and CDR2 SYDVKM. The CDR3 sequence is CASRPMGRDTGELFF. Written as DNA, the CDR3 is TGTGCCAGCAGGCCCATGGGCAGAGACACCGGGGAGCTGTTTTTT.

CDR3 coding DNA: TGTGCCAGCCAGACTAGCGGGAAACCAGATACGCAGTATTTT. Its protein is CASQTSGKPDTQYF. V gene TRBV6-5 combines with J gene TRBJ2-3, with TRBD2 identical over 11 bases. V lost 8 bases, J lost 4 bases, and 5 bases stayed unmatched. CDR3 length equals 14 residues. Germline CDR1 is MNHEY and CDR2 is SVGAGI.

This clone was recorded only once. The DNA of the CDR3 is TGTGCCAGTAGTATAGGCGGGACAGTGAACACTGAAGCTTTCTTT. Translating gives CASSIGGTVNTEAFF. This chain links TRBV19 with TRBJ1-1; 7 bases agree with TRBD1. This CDR3 is built from 15 residues. With V trimmed by 1 base and J by 0 bases, 2 bases remained unmatched. Germline CDR1 reads LNHDA; CDR2 reads SQIVND (reference sequence).

This sequence joins TRBV29-1 and TRBJ1-2; D may be TRBD1 (5 bases). V was clipped by 3 bases and J by 6 bases, with 17 bases between them. Germline assignment: CDR1 SQVTM and CDR2 ANQGSEA. CDR3 length: 14 amino acids. The CDR3 DNA sequence: TGCAGCGTTGAGGATCTTAGACAGCCAAATGGCTACACCTTC. Its translation is CSVEDLRQPNGYTF.

V usage is TRBV28 and J usage is TRBJ1-2; maybe TRBD1 (6 bases). The CDR3 covers 17 residues. Germline CDR1 is MDHEN and CDR2 is SYDVKM. Trimming took off 5 bases at V and 4 bases at J, with 23 bases between the two ends. This CDR3 is CASSPAEERGFIYGYTF. DNA of the CDR3: TGTGCCAGCAGTCCCGCCGAGGAGAGGGGGTTCATCTATGGCTACACCTTC.

The rearrangement uses TRBV7-3 and TRBJ2-5; TRBD1 aligns across 7 bases. The J segment lost 1 base and the V segment lost 6 bases, leaving 8 bases of the junction unmatched. This CDR3 region has 15 residues. Germline V gives CDR1 SGHTA, CDR2 FQGTGA. CDR3 amino acids: CASSLTGTAQETQYF. The CDR3 bases are TGTGCCAGCAGTCTGACCGGGACAGCCCAAGAGACCCAGTACTTC.

V and J are TRBV5-6 and TRBJ2-5, with 11 bases matching TRBD2. The CDR3 has 16 amino acids. J lost 4 bases, V lost 0 bases, and 5 bases had no gene match. Per the germline V gene, CDR1 is SGHDT and CDR2 is YYEEEE. The CDR3 DNA reads TGTGCCAGCAGCTTGGATGTAGCGGGAGGGGCAGAGACCCAGTACTTC. Amino acid sequence: CASSLDVAGGAETQYF.

This chain joins TRBV5-1 and TRBJ2-3; TRBD1 aligns across 7 bases. Germline trimming cut 4 bases from V and 4 bases from J; bases unmatched to any gene: 9. The CDR3 extends over 15 amino acids. CDR1 is SGHRS and CDR2 is YFSETQ in the germline V gene. The CDR3 region is CASSPTTGVADTQYF. For the CDR3, the DNA is TGCGCCAGCAGCCCAACCACAGGGGTGGCAGATACGCAGTATTTT.